A single TCR beta chain is shown here with its context. The antigen remains unidentified. The table came from immunoSEQ multiplex PCR; TCRdb's copy has only in-frame clones and leaves some out. The sample lists about 64,000 clones, approximately 84% occurring once. These data originate in a study of OX40 agonist ivuxolimab in advanced cancers. Looking at the study overall: A history of anti-PD-1, anti-PD-L1 or anti-CTLA-4 therapy was acceptable, and over 30% had some.

General study findings and limits: Expansion of clones was among the lowest in partial responders at 0.1-3.0 mg/kg.

Germline CDR1 and CDR2: SGHTS and YDEGEE. V was shortened by 0 bases and J by 0 bases, with 12 bases between the two germline ends. The CDR3 has 17 amino acids. The sample was CD4+ or CD8+ T cells sorted from blood, taken in a trial of the OX40 agonist ivuxolimab. The V call is TRBV5-8, the J call TRBJ1-4; weak D call: TRBD1 (6 bases). The TCR comes from an adult with an advanced solid tumor such as melanoma, head and neck, liver or kidney cancer. The CDR3 sequence is CASSLGGPKATNEKLFF. DNA of the CDR3: TGTGCCAGCAGCTTGGGGGGGCCTAAAGCAACTAATGAAAAACTGTTTTTT. Combining the CDR3 with reference TRBV5-8 and TRBJ1-4 gives the whole variable domain EAGVTQSPTHLIKTRGQQATLRCSPISGHTSVYWYQQALGLGLQFLLWYDEGEERNRGNFPPRFSGRQFPNYSSELNVNALELEDSALYLCASSLGGPKATNEKLFFGSGTQLSVL.